These 28 T cell receptor beta chains were sequenced from one sample in a study of beta chain features in type 1 diabetes. The study, taken as a whole, reports: Shorter TCRB CDR3s, moderately but significantly so, marked every one of the four CD4+ subsets in Type 1 diabetes patients.

No antigens are known for them. As every portion of the isolated RNA was reverse transcribed, the sequencing read expressed TCRB transcripts. Sequencing was performed with immunoSEQ multiplex PCR; in TCRdb, only in-frame clones are kept and a portion is missing. The repertoire consists of approximately 170,000 clones, with 7.8% occurring once and the leading ten covering about 0.9%. Sequenced: central memory CD4+ T cells from blood. Receptors were obtained from a woman in her 40s with type 1 diabetes.

This chain links TRBV6-1 with TRBJ2-3, with a tentative D call TRBD2 (5 bases). CDR3 length equals 14 residues. The germline V gene has CDR1 MNHNS and CDR2 SASEGT. Trimming removed 2 bases at V and 6 bases at J, with 12 bases between. The CDR3 DNA is TGTGCCAGCAGTGAAAGGAAGCGGACGGATACGCAGTATTTT. This sequence encodes CASSERKRTDTQYF.

This clone has more than one count but fewer than ten. CDR3 in amino acids: CASGQSDTQYF. The CDR3 DNA sequence: TGTGCCAGCGGACAGTCAGATACGCAGTATTTT. The genes are TRBV6-1 and TRBJ2-3, with D possibly TRBD1 on 6 matching bases. V lost 8 bases, J lost 4 bases, and 7 bases lay in between. This CDR3 is 11 amino acids long. Germline-derived CDR1 and CDR2 are MNHNS and SASEGT.

Only a few counts were recorded for this clone. This sequence may be a read error, since a much larger clone differs from it by one base. V is TRBV5-4 and J is TRBJ2-3, with 8 bases identical to TRBD1. Per germline, CDR1 SGHNT and CDR2 YYREEE (reference sequence). The CDR3 contains 15 residues. V trimming: 3 bases; J trimming: 0 bases; junction bases outside the gene matches: 3. In DNA form, the CDR3 reads TGTGCCAGCAGCTCCCGGGACAGGAGCACAGATACGCAGTATTTT. Amino acid sequence: CASSSRDRSTDTQYF. Complete variable domain (other parts from reference TRBV5-4 and TRBJ2-3): ETGVTQSPTHLIKTRGQQVTLRCSSQSGHNTVSWYQQALGQGPQFIFQYYREEENGRGNFPPRFSGLQFPNYSSELNVNALELDDSALYLCASSSRDRSTDTQYFGPGTRLTVL.

This clone was seen more than once but under ten times. The genes are TRBV5-4 and TRBJ1-2; 7 bases map to TRBD1. The CDR3 is 14 residues long. V trimming: 5 bases; J trimming: 6 bases; junction bases outside the gene matches: 10. The germline gives CDR1 SGHNT, CDR2 YYREEE (reference sequence). CDR3 loop: CASRDRDMGHGYTF. CDR3 nucleotide sequence: TGTGCCAGCAGAGACAGGGACATGGGCCATGGCTACACCTTC.

The chain carries TRBV6-6 and TRBJ2-3, with TRBD1 matching over 8 bases. Per germline, CDR1 MNHNY and CDR2 SVGAGI (reference sequence). V shed 5 bases, J shed 6 bases, and the junction held 4 bases outside the gene matches. This CDR3 is built from 13 residues. The CDR3 DNA sequence: TGTGCCAGCAGTGCCACAGGGGGGGATACGCAGTATTTT. Residues: CASSATGGDTQYF.

This chain connects TRBV7-9 to TRBJ2-5, with TRBD2 as a possible D gene (6 bases). The germline V gene encodes CDR1 SEHNR and CDR2 FQNEAQ (reference sequence). The CDR3 totals 15 residues. Trimming took off 1 base at V and 1 base at J, with 10 bases between the two ends. The DNA for the CDR3 is TGTGCCAGCAGCTTAGGCCCCGGGGGCCAAGAGACCCAGTACTTC. It is translated as CASSLGPGGQETQYF.

This clone was seen only a few times. V usage is TRBV7-9 and J usage is TRBJ2-1, with 10 positions matching TRBD2. The CDR3 consists of 15 residues. CDR1 is SEHNR and CDR2 is FQNEAQ in the germline V gene (reference sequence). The ends lost 8 bases at V and 0 bases at J; junction bases unmatched: 4. The chain's CDR3 is CASCPSGSSYNEQFF. The CDR3 DNA sequence: TGTGCCAGCTGTCCTAGCGGGAGCTCCTACAATGAGCAGTTCTTC.

V gene TRBV11-2 combines with J gene TRBJ2-1, with a weak D call TRBD1 (6 bases). The CDR3 loop spans 15 amino acids. Germline assignment: CDR1 SGHAT and CDR2 FQNNGV. The V end was cut by 2 bases, the J end by 6 bases, with 14 bases between. The CDR3 loop is CASSLSSQGSNEQFF. CDR3 in DNA: TGTGCCAGCAGCTTATCATCACAGGGAAGCAATGAGCAGTTCTTC.

This clone appeared many times. J is TRBJ1-1 and V is TRBV4-2, with TRBD1 matching over 8 bases. Germline trimming cut 1 base from V and 8 bases from J; bases unmatched to any gene: 3. Germline CDR1 reads LGHNA; CDR2 reads YNFKEQ. The CDR3 loop spans 13 amino acids. CDR3 sequence (DNA): TGTGCCAGCAGCCAAGGGACAGGGCCCGAAGCTTTCTTT. It is translated as CASSQGTGPEAFF.

The chain employs TRBV27 and TRBJ2-1; the match to TRBD2 covers 10 bases. The CDR3 is 14 residues long. V shed 2 bases, J shed 7 bases, and the junction held 2 bases outside the gene matches. CDR1 and CDR2 from the germline V gene are MNHEY and SMNVEV (reference sequence). This chain's CDR3 is CASSLSGRANEQFF. For the CDR3, the DNA is TGTGCCAGCAGTTTAAGCGGGAGGGCTAATGAGCAGTTCTTC.

This clone was seen more than once but under ten times. V and J are TRBV11-3 and TRBJ2-4; possible D gene TRBD1, 6 bases. V lost 1 base and J lost 9, with 10 bases in between. This CDR3 has 13 amino acids. Germline V CDR1 and CDR2: SGHNT, YENEEA. This chain's CDR3 is CASSLGEGGIQYF. CDR3 DNA sequence: TGTGCCAGCAGCTTAGGCGAAGGGGGCATTCAGTACTTC.

The CDR3 spells CASSQEAEEKTQYF. In nucleotides, the CDR3 is TGTGCCAGCAGCCAAGAAGCTGAAGAAAAGACCCAGTACTTC. This chain links TRBV4-2 with TRBJ2-5, with D uncertain. The germline V gene encodes CDR1 LGHNA and CDR2 YNFKEQ. The CDR3 has 14 residues. V lost 0 bases and J lost 6, with 11 bases in between.

The J gene is TRBJ1-5, the V gene TRBV30; no reliable D call. Germline V gene sequence: CDR1 GTSNPN, CDR2 SVGIG (reference sequence). The CDR3 is made up of 13 amino acids. V lost 5 bases and J lost 0, with 8 bases in between. The CDR3: CAWGQDSNQPQHF. The CDR3 nucleotides read TGTGCCTGGGGGCAGGATAGCAATCAGCCCCAGCATTTT.

This clone appeared a few times. J is TRBJ2-2 and V is TRBV5-1, with 10 bases matching TRBD2. Germline trimming cut 3 bases from V and 4 bases from J; bases unmatched to any gene: 6. The germline CDR1 and CDR2 sequences are SGHRS and YFSETQ. CDR3 length equals 16 residues. CDR3 bases: TGCGCCAGCAGCTCCAGCGGGAGGGCGGGCACCGGGGAGCTGTTTTTT. Residues: CASSSSGRAGTGELFF.

This clone was seen only a few times. The V and J genes are TRBV19 and TRBJ2-2; 7 positions match TRBD1. Germline V gene data show CDR1 as LNHDA and CDR2 as SQIVND (reference sequence). CDR3 length: 11 amino acids. J lost 6 bases, V lost 8 bases, and 0 bases had no gene match. CDR3 amino acids: CASQGAGELFF. The CDR3 region has the DNA TGTGCCAGTCAGGGGGCCGGGGAGCTGTTTTTT.

There are a few counts of this clone. The chain combines TRBV7-6 with TRBJ2-2, with 7 bases fitting TRBD1. After removal of 5 bases from V and 2 bases from J, the junction contained 11 bases not matched to a gene. Germline V CDR1 and CDR2: SGHVS, FNYEAQ. The CDR3 spans 17 residues. CDR3 nucleotide sequence: TGTGCCAGCAGCCCGGCCCCGGGACAGTTTAACACCGGGGAGCTGTTTTTT. Translation gives CASSPAPGQFNTGELFF.

The genes are TRBV28 and TRBJ2-7; 8 nucleotides align to TRBD1. V trimming: 3 bases; J trimming: 5 bases; junction bases outside the gene matches: 6. Germline loops: CDR1 MDHEN, CDR2 SYDVKM. This CDR3 has 14 residues. Here the CDR3 DNA reads TGTGCCAGCAGTTTGACAGGGGTCTGGAACGAGCAGTACTTC. This codes for CASSLTGVWNEQYF.

This chain joins TRBV7-2 and TRBJ2-5; D gene ambiguous. Deletions cut 7 bases from V and 2 bases from J, with 14 bases between. Germline loops: CDR1 SGHTA, CDR2 FQGNSA. The CDR3 is made up of 14 amino acids. CDR3 in amino acids: CASTLSGQQETQYF. In DNA form, the CDR3 reads TGTGCCAGCACCCTAAGTGGGCAGCAAGAGACCCAGTACTTC.

The chain couples TRBV6-5 to TRBJ1-5, with a possible D match to TRBD1 (5 bases). The CDR3 has 14 amino acids. CDR1 and CDR2 from the germline V gene are MNHEY and SVGAGI. The V end lost 6 bases, the J end lost 7 bases, and 16 bases lay between the germline ends. Written as DNA, the CDR3 is TGTGCCAGCAGATCCCCCGGGGGGAACCAGCCCCAGCATTTT. Amino acids: CASRSPGGNQPQHF.

This clone was detected only a few times. The chain combines TRBV5-1 with TRBJ2-1, with D possibly matching TRBD2 (5 bases). This CDR3 is 14 amino acids long. V shed 0 bases and J shed 10 bases, with 14 bases lying between them. CDR1 and CDR2 from the germline V gene are SGHRS and YFSETQ. CDR3 DNA sequence: TGCGCCAGCAGCTTGGCTCCCCCGGGGTACGAGCAGTTCTTC. Translated: CASSLAPPGYEQFF.

This clone was found a few times. V usage is TRBV5-1 and J usage is TRBJ1-1; no clear D gene. The CDR3 length is 15 residues. V was trimmed by 3 bases and J by 2 bases, leaving 14 bases between them. Per the germline V gene, CDR1 is SGHRS and CDR2 is YFSETQ. The CDR3 protein is CASSSDPTDNTEAFF. DNA for the CDR3: TGCGCCAGCAGCTCTGATCCCACAGACAACACTGAAGCTTTCTTT.

This clone was observed a handful of times. The DNA of the CDR3 is TGTGCCAGCAGCTTGCAAGGGGATAGTGAGCAGTTCTTC. Its protein product is CASSLQGDSEQFF. This chain joins TRBV7-2 and TRBJ2-1; TRBD1 might be the D (5 bases). CDR3 length: 13 amino acids. Germline values: CDR1 SGHTA, CDR2 FQGNSA. V lost 3 bases to trimming and J lost 9 bases, with 12 bases between them.

The chain employs TRBV7-3 and TRBJ2-1; no clear D. The V end lost 4 bases, the J end lost 7 bases, and 8 bases lay between the germline ends. Germline V gene lookup returns CDR1 SGHTA and CDR2 FQGTGA. The CDR3 totals 12 residues. Here the CDR3 DNA reads TGTGCCAGCAGCTCGCGAGGAAATGAGCAGTTCTTC. Its translation: CASSSRGNEQFF.

Only a few counts were recorded for this clone. The V call is TRBV13, the J call TRBJ2-1, with D possibly TRBD2 on 6 matching bases. The V and J ends lost 4 bases and 4 bases respectively, with 8 bases between them. The germline CDR1 and CDR2 sequences are PRHDT and FYEKMQ (reference sequence). This CDR3 is 13 amino acids long. CDR3 in DNA: TGTGCCAGCAGCTACGGGAGATACAATGAGCAGTTCTTC. It codes for CASSYGRYNEQFF.

The chain carries TRBV9 and TRBJ1-5; no clear D gene. The CDR3 spans 12 residues. Germline values: CDR1 SGDLS, CDR2 YYNGEE. Trimming cost V 0 bases and J 9 bases, with 7 bases left between them. CDR3 region: CASSVEAGPQHF. The CDR3 DNA is TGTGCCAGCAGCGTAGAGGCGGGGCCCCAGCATTTT.

This clone has just a few counts. V usage is TRBV9 and J usage is TRBJ2-5; D perhaps matches TRBD2 (5 bases). V lost 4 bases and J 3 bases, leaving 16 bases between the germline ends. Germline V gives CDR1 SGDLS, CDR2 YYNGEE. CDR3 length: 15 residues. CDR3 bases: TGTGCCAGCAGCTCCCGGGGTAGCTGGGAAGAGACCCAGTACTTC. This codes for CASSSRGSWEETQYF.

As for this clone: Other DNA sequences in the same sample also yield this CDR3. V and J are TRBV30 and TRBJ1-2; 8 positions match TRBD1. The J segment lost 8 bases and the V segment lost 5 bases, leaving 4 bases of the junction unmatched. Germline V gene lookup returns CDR1 GTSNPN and CDR2 SVGIG (reference sequence). The CDR3 has 11 residues. CDR3: CAWGQGQGYTF. In DNA, the CDR3 is TGTGCCTGGGGACAGGGCCAAGGCTACACCTTC.

Concerning this clone itself: Other DNA sequences in this specimen translate into the identical CDR3. The genes are TRBV7-3 and TRBJ1-2; TRBD1 is a possible D gene (6 bases). This CDR3 is 14 amino acids long. V was shortened by 5 bases and J by 4 bases, with 14 bases between the two germline ends. CDR1 is SGHTA, CDR2 FQGTGA, per germline. Here the CDR3 reads CASSPDSLGYGYTF. CDR3 nucleotide sequence: TGTGCCAGCAGCCCGGACAGCCTTGGCTATGGCTACACCTTC.